Following are 21 T cell receptor beta chains from one sample sequenced in a study of beta chain features in type 1 diabetes (dated by TCRdb to the late 2010s). The research as a whole found: In all four CD4+ subsets, TCRB CDR3 length was moderately but significantly shorter in type 1 diabetes patients.

The antigens of these receptors remain unknown. Preparation of the library involved the immunoSEQ multiplex PCR assay. The entire amount of isolated RNA was reverse transcribed using the High Capacity cDNA Reverse Transcription Kit, so the sequenced TCRB transcripts were expressed ones. TCRdb's version of the immuneACCESS table is confined to in-frame rearrangements and falls short of the full clone set. An unresolved V gene accounts for under half of the shortfall where checked; the remainder is of unknown origin. This sample is represented by some 350,000 clones; less than 15% of them were singletons. Of the sample, roughly 0.015% is held by the ten largest clones. The sequenced material came from naive CD4+ T cells from blood. Reading the label with the study, this specimen's cell subset or site is: true naive CD4+ T cells. The receptors stem from a woman aged 18-30 years with type 1 diabetes.

The chain is built from TRBV4-1 and TRBJ2-5; tentatively, D is TRBD2 (5 bases). Between the trimmed V and J ends, which lost 0 bases and 4 bases, there was a span of 9 bases. This CDR3 has 14 amino acids. Germline V gene lookup returns CDR1 MGHRA and CDR2 YSYEKL. CDR3 DNA sequence: TGCGCCAGCAGCCAAGATAACCGGGGAGAGACCCAGTACTTC. Its protein product is CASSQDNRGETQYF.

This chain joins TRBV28 and TRBJ2-7, with 13 bases fitting TRBD2. CDR3 size: 17 residues. V lost 2 bases, J lost 2 bases, and 6 bases stayed unmatched. The germline V gene has CDR1 MDHEN and CDR2 SYDVKM. The CDR3 DNA follows: TGTGCCAGCAGTTTAACGCCAGGACTAGCGGGGGCCTACGAGCAGTACTTC. Protein product: CASSLTPGLAGAYEQYF.

V gene TRBV5-4 combines with J gene TRBJ2-3; possible D gene TRBD1, 5 bases. The CDR3 runs 15 residues. Trimming took 0 bases from V and 2 from J, leaving 10 bases between them. The germline V gene has CDR1 SGHNT and CDR2 YYREEE (reference sequence). The CDR3 DNA sequence: TGTGCCAGCAGCTTGGCCCAGGGCCACACAGATACGCAGTATTTT. It yields the protein CASSLAQGHTDTQYF.

The chain recombines TRBV7-2 with TRBJ1-5; D may be TRBD1 (6 bases). Deletions cut 2 bases from V and 7 bases from J, with 12 bases between. This CDR3 comprises 14 residues. Germline V lookup: CDR1 SGHTA, CDR2 FQGNSA. CDR3 sequence reads: CASSLQGIDQPQHF. Written as DNA, the CDR3 is TGTGCCAGCAGCTTACAGGGGATCGACCAGCCCCAGCATTTT.

In nucleotides, the CDR3 is TGCGCCAGCCAAACTCCAGGCAGTTACAATGAGCAGTTCTTC. It codes for CASQTPGSYNEQFF. The chain combines TRBV5-1 with TRBJ2-1; D is unclear. The CDR3 is 14 residues long. The germline V gene encodes CDR1 SGHRS and CDR2 YFSETQ. Deletions cut 7 bases from V and 4 bases from J, with 15 bases between.

This clone has more than one count but fewer than ten. It is unclear where the CDR3 begins or ends on the DNA, so no DNA is shown, and the CDR3 is as TCRdb lists it. V and J are TRBV6-5 and TRBJ1-4. The CDR3 spans 14 residues, counting both ends. The germline V gene has CDR1 MNHEY and CDR2 SVGAGI. CDR3 loop: CASRRAGGSEKLFF.

The chain employs TRBV27 and TRBJ1-1, with a possible D match to TRBD1 (6 bases). Trimming removed 5 bases at V and 0 bases at J, with 13 bases between. Germline-derived CDR1 and CDR2 are MNHEY and SMNVEV (reference sequence). The CDR3 is 15 amino acids. CDR3 bases: TGTGCCAGCAGTACCCGGACAGATTTGAACACTGAAGCTTTCTTT. Its translation is CASSTRTDLNTEAFF.

V usage is TRBV2 and J usage is TRBJ2-3; TRBD2 is a possible D gene (5 bases). The germline V gene has CDR1 SNHLY and CDR2 FYNNEI. V lost 4 bases and J lost 6, with 11 bases in between. This CDR3 region has 13 residues. The CDR3 here is CASSAREPDTQYF. The CDR3 bases are TGTGCCAGCAGTGCGAGGGAGCCGGATACGCAGTATTTT.

This clone was counted a few times. The chain joins TRBV11-3 to TRBJ2-5, with 11 nucleotides matching TRBD2. The CDR3 extends over 15 amino acids. CDR1 and CDR2 from the germline V gene are SGHNT and YENEEA. V dropped 5 bases and J dropped 5; count of bases not matched to a gene: 7. This CDR3 is CASSPTLAGGETQYF. CDR3 DNA: TGTGCCAGCAGCCCAACCCTAGCGGGAGGCGAGACCCAGTACTTC.

The chain is built from TRBV5-4 and TRBJ2-5; TRBD2 aligns across 10 bases. This CDR3 has 15 amino acids. Germline CDR1 is SGHNT and CDR2 is YYREEE (reference sequence). Trimming at V came to 3 bases and at J to 4 bases, leaving 6 bases not matched to a gene. The CDR3 bases are TGTGCCAGCAGCTCGAAGCGGGAGGGCCTAGAGACCCAGTACTTC. Amino acids: CASSSKREGLETQYF.

The chain joins TRBV4-1 to TRBJ2-2, with 10 bases fitting TRBD1. This CDR3 comprises 17 residues. V shed 1 base and J 4 bases; nucleotides not matched to a gene: 6. From germline, CDR1 is MGHRA and CDR2 YSYEKL. The CDR3 DNA reads TGCGCCAGCAGCCAAGCTCCGGGACAGGGGAGCACCGGGGAGCTGTTTTTT. This codes for CASSQAPGQGSTGELFF.

This clone was counted only a few times. V is TRBV28 and J is TRBJ1-2; no definite D call. Germline CDR1 reads MDHEN; CDR2 reads SYDVKM. The V gene lost 1 base and the J gene lost 4 bases, with 10 bases spanning the gap. The CDR3 extends over 14 amino acids. CDR3 in DNA: TGTGCCAGCAGTTTATCGGCAGACACCTATGGCTACACCTTC. It codes for CASSLSADTYGYTF.

V gene TRBV7-3 combines with J gene TRBJ2-2; tentative D call: TRBD2 (6 bases). This CDR3 spans 16 amino acids. Germline V gives CDR1 SGHTA, CDR2 FQGTGA. Trimming removed 5 bases at V and 1 base at J, with 14 bases between. Written as DNA, the CDR3 is TGTGCCAGCAGCCCCCGTGGTAGCGGGAACACCGGGGAGCTGTTTTTT. Encoded protein: CASSPRGSGNTGELFF.

This clone has only a few counts. The chain links TRBV11-2 to TRBJ2-3; maybe TRBD2 (6 bases). Trimming removed 4 bases at V and 4 bases at J, with 15 bases between. The germline V gene encodes CDR1 SGHAT and CDR2 FQNNGV. The CDR3 is made up of 15 amino acids. The CDR3 nucleotides are TGTGCCAGCAGCTCCGTGCGGGGTCGCCCAGATACGCAGTATTTT. It codes for CASSSVRGRPDTQYF.

This clone was recorded a few times. The chain links TRBV25-1 to TRBJ1-5, with D tentatively TRBD1 (5 bases). The germline V and J ends were trimmed by 5 bases and 4 bases, with 9 bases remaining between them. From germline, CDR1 is MGHDK and CDR2 SYGVNS. CDR3 length: 13 amino acids. Here the CDR3 reads CASSSGFNQPQHF. The CDR3 DNA follows: TGTGCCAGCAGTTCAGGGTTTAATCAGCCCCAGCATTTT.

J is TRBJ1-5 and V is TRBV25-1; perhaps TRBD1 as D (5 bases). The CDR3 covers 16 residues. CDR1 and CDR2 (germline): MGHDK, SYGVNS. V was clipped by 6 bases and J by 0 bases, with 15 bases between them. The CDR3 here is CASSGGDSYSNQPQHF. CDR3 DNA: TGTGCCAGCAGCGGGGGGGACTCTTATAGCAATCAGCCCCAGCATTTT.

The table lists this clone with a few counts. The chain uses TRBV29-1 and TRBJ2-1, with D maybe TRBD2 (6 bases). Germline V gives CDR1 SQVTM, CDR2 ANQGSEA. Trimming removed 6 bases from V and 6 bases from J, with 15 bases in between. The CDR3 consists of 13 residues. DNA for the CDR3: TGCAGCGTGGGGGGTGCCTTAGGCAATGAGCAGTTCTTC. Amino acid sequence: CSVGGALGNEQFF.

The table lists this clone with a few counts. The chain combines TRBV19 with TRBJ2-1; TRBD2 agrees at 12 bases. The CDR3 contains 16 residues. Per germline, CDR1 LNHDA and CDR2 SQIVND (reference sequence). J lost 5 bases, V lost 4 bases, and 6 bases had no gene match. The DNA of the CDR3 is TGTGCCAGTAGTAAAACGCTAGCGGGAGGGCACAATGAGCAGTTCTTC. This gives the protein CASSKTLAGGHNEQFF. The full variable domain, completed using reference TRBV19 and TRBJ2-1, is DGGITQSPKYLFRKEGQNVTLSCEQNLNHDAMYWYRQDPGQGLRLIYYSQIVNDFQKGDIAEGYSVSREKKESFPLTVTSAQKNPTAFYLCASSKTLAGGHNEQFFGPGTRLTVL.

This clone was picked up a small number of times. CDR3 sequence (DNA): TGTGCCAGCAGCACACCCCTTAATGAAAAACTGTTTTTT. Protein product: CASSTPLNEKLFF. The rearrangement uses TRBV7-9 and TRBJ1-4; unclear D gene. Per the germline V gene, CDR1 is SEHNR and CDR2 is FQNEAQ (reference sequence). Trimming stripped 5 bases from V and 4 bases from J, with 8 bases between. This CDR3 comprises 13 residues. Complete variable domain (other parts from reference TRBV7-9 and TRBJ1-4): DTGVSQNPRHKITKRGQNVTFRCDPISEHNRLYWYRQTLGQGPEFLTYFQNEAQLEKSRLLSDRFSAERPKGSFSTLEIQRTEQGDSAMYLCASSTPLNEKLFFGSGTQLSVL.

Only a few counts were recorded for this clone. The chain is built from TRBV9 and TRBJ2-1; TRBD2 might be the D (6 bases). This CDR3 region has 13 residues. V lost 2 bases and J lost 6, with 9 bases in between. Germline CDR1 is SGDLS and CDR2 is YYNGEE. The CDR3: CASSVGLINEQFF. As DNA, the CDR3 is TGTGCCAGCAGCGTGGGACTCATCAATGAGCAGTTCTTC.

The gene calls are TRBV5-1 and TRBJ1-1, with 10 bases matching TRBD1. The CDR3 is made up of 15 amino acids. Germline CDR1 is SGHRS and CDR2 is YFSETQ. V gave up 2 bases and J gave up 4 bases; unmatched junction bases: 5. CDR3 residues: CASSFYRDRGTEAFF. In DNA, the CDR3 is TGCGCCAGCAGCTTCTACCGGGACAGGGGCACTGAAGCTTTCTTT. Based on the CDR3 plus reference TRBV5-1 and TRBJ1-1, the full variable domain is KAGVTQTPRYLIKTRGQQVTLSCSPISGHRSVSWYQQTPGQGLQFLFEYFSETQRNKGNFPGRFSGRQFSNSRSEMNVSTLELGDSALYLCASSFYRDRGTEAFFGQGTRLTVV.